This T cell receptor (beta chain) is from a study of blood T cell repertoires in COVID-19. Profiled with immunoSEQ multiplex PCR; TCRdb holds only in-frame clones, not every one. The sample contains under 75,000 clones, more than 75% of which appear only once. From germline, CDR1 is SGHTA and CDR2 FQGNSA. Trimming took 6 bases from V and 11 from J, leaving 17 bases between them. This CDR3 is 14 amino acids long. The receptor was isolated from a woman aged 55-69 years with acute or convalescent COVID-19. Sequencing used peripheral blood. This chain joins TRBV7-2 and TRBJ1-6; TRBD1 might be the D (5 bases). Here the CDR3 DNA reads TGTGCCAGCAGTTCGTGGCCTACAGGTACACCCCTCCACTTT. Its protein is CASSSWPTGTPLHF. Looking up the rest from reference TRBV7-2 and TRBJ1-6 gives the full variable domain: GAGVSQSPSNKVTEKGKDVELRCDPISGHTALYWYRQSLGQGLEFLIYFQGNSAPDKSGLPSDRFSAERTGGSVSTLTIQRTQQEDSAVYLCASSSWPTGTPLHFGNGTRLTVT.